These 3 T cell receptor beta chains originate from one sample sequenced in a study of shared clonotypes between healthy human individuals. Here immunoSEQ multiplex PCR was the method, and the copy in TCRdb shows in-frame clones only, minus some. In the table there are 850,000 to 1,100,000 clones, roughly 80% of which are singletons. Sequencing was performed on memory CD4+ T cells from PBMCs. Indicated subset: CD45RA-negative fraction. The receptors shown here come from a man younger than 35 in good health. Some clones in this sample may be carry-over from other donors' samples.

V is TRBV5-1 and J is TRBJ2-2; 8 bases fit TRBD2. The germline V gene has CDR1 SGHRS and CDR2 YFSETQ. The ends lost 1 base at V and 4 bases at J; junction bases unmatched: 6. The CDR3 runs 16 residues. CDR3 in DNA: TGCGCCAGCAGCTTGTTATCTAGCGGGTCCACCGGGGAGCTGTTTTTT. Translation: CASSLLSSGSTGELFF.

The V gene is TRBV5-1, the J gene TRBJ2-3, with D possibly matching TRBD2 (6 bases). The CDR3 spans 14 residues. Germline V gives CDR1 SGHRS, CDR2 YFSETQ. V was trimmed by 4 bases and J by 4 bases, leaving 13 bases between them. The CDR3 reads CASSPGDPADTQYF. CDR3 nucleotides: TGCGCCAGCAGCCCGGGGGACCCGGCAGATACGCAGTATTTT.

This clone was detected once. This chain uses TRBV19 with TRBJ2-7, with TRBD1 matching over 8 bases. V shed 1 base, J shed 6 bases, and the junction held 8 bases outside the gene matches. This CDR3 is built from 15 residues. CDR1 LNHDA and CDR2 SQIVND come from the germline V gene (reference sequence). CDR3 DNA: TGTGCCAGTAGTATAGGAGTCGGACAGGGAGTCGAGCAGTACTTC. Its protein product is CASSIGVGQGVEQYF.